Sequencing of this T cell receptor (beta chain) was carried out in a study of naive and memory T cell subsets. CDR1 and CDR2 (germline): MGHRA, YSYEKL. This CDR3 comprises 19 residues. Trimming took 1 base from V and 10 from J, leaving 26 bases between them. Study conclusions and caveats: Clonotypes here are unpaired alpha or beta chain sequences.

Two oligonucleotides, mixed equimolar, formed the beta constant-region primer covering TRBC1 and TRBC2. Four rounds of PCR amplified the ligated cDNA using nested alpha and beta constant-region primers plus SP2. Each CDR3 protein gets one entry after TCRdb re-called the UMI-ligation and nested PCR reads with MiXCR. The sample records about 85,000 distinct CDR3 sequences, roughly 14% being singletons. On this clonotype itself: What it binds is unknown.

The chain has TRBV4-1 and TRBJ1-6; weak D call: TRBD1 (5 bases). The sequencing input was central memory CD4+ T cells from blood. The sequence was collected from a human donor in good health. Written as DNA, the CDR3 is TGCGCCAGCAGCCAAGCCCCCGGGGGTTGGGGGGGAAGAGAATCACCCCTCCACTTT. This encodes CASSQAPGGWGGRESPLHF.